These T cell receptor beta chains were read from a single sample in a study of blood T cells in healthy people across ages. From the 5' RACE reads, TCRdb called clonotypes with MiXCR, one entry per CDR3 protein. The sample includes fewer than 2 million distinct CDR3 sequences, approximately 40% of them seen just once. Material for sequencing was blood. Receptors were obtained from a human donor in good health. CDR3s include the opening cysteine and the closing phenylalanine or tryptophan. The D gene is left open where the match is weak. Part of the rows lack a size; the others show once, few, many or a class for expanded clones.

v_gene	j_gene	abundance	d_gene	CDR3aa	CDR3nt
TRBV12-3/TRBV12-4	TRBJ1-1	NA	NA	CASSFLRAHLDSKAFF	TGTGCCAGCAGTTTTCTTCGGGCCCATCTGGACAGCAAAGCTTTCTTT
TRBV20-1	TRBJ1-1	few	NA	CSAEQRFAEAFF	TGCAGTGCGGAGCAAAGGTTTGCTGAAGCTTTCTTT
TRBV4-3	TRBJ2-3	few	TRBD1	CASSIRDRPSTDTQYF	TGCGCCAGCAGCATCCGGGACAGACCATCCACAGATACGCAGTATTTT
TRBV12-3/TRBV12-4	TRBJ1-2	few	NA	CASSPDSVGPYYGYTF	TGTGCCAGCAGCCCTGATTCAGTCGGGCCTTACTATGGCTACACCTTC
TRBV5-1	TRBJ2-1	NA	TRBD2	CASSLPTSGGPDNEQFF	TGCGCCAGCAGCTTGCCGACTAGCGGGGGGCCGGACAATGAGCAGTTCTTC
TRBV5-1	TRBJ1-1	NA	TRBD1	CASSLDRYNTEAFF	TGCGCCAGCAGCCTGGACAGGTACAACACTGAAGCTTTCTTT
TRBV12-3/TRBV12-4	TRBJ1-6	few	NA	CASSLIQASPLHF	TGTGCCAGCAGTTTAATACAGGCTTCACCCCTCCACTTT
TRBV4-3	TRBJ1-1	NA	NA	CASSPRIGESTEAFF	TGCGCCAGCAGCCCTCGTATCGGGGAGAGCACTGAAGCTTTCTTT
TRBV20-1	TRBJ1-5	NA	NA	CSAREDSFSNQPQHF	TGCAGTGCTAGAGAGGACAGTTTTAGCAATCAGCCCCAGCATTTT
TRBV20-1	TRBJ2-7	NA	NA	CSARDPRVSEQYF	TGCAGTGCTAGAGATCCCCGGGTGAGCGAGCAGTACTTC
TRBV5-1	TRBJ2-2	NA	NA	CASSFVTTSNTGELFF	TGCGCCAGCAGTTTCGTTACAACGTCGAACACCGGGGAGCTGTTTTTT
TRBV10-2	TRBJ2-1	NA	NA	CASTMGQEGPNEQFF	TGCGCCAGCACTATGGGCCAGGAGGGGCCCAATGAGCAGTTCTTC
TRBV6-6	TRBJ2-5	few	NA	CASSYSAAQETQYF	TGTGCCAGCAGTTACTCTGCGGCACAAGAGACCCAGTACTTC
TRBV29-1	TRBJ1-2	few	NA	CSVGRAKGYTF	TGCAGCGTTGGTAGGGCGAAAGGCTACACCTTC
TRBV7-3	TRBJ1-6	few	NA	CASSSLFQSPLHF	TGTGCCAGCAGCTCCCTATTCCAATCACCCCTCCACTTT
TRBV28	TRBJ2-7	NA	TRBD1	CASSNRDRVYRQYF	TGTGCCAGCAGCAATAGGGACAGGGTGTATCGACAGTACTTC
TRBV6-1	TRBJ1-2	few	NA	CASTGYGYTF	TGTGCCAGTACAGGTTATGGCTACACCTTC
TRBV12-3/TRBV12-4	TRBJ1-2	NA	NA	CASSSKGYGYTF	TGTGCCAGCAGTTCTAAGGGGTATGGCTACACCTTC
TRBV29-1	TRBJ1-2	NA	NA	CSVPGTFLAYGYTF	TGCAGCGTCCCTGGGACTTTCTTAGCCTATGGCTACACCTTC
TRBV29-1	TRBJ2-3	NA	NA	CSVGVQSTDMQYF	TGCAGCGTCGGAGTACAGAGCACAGATATGCAGTATTTT
TRBV10-3	TRBJ2-7	NA	TRBD1	CAISVRDRVSYEQYF	TGTGCCATCAGTGTACGGGACAGGGTCTCCTACGAGCAGTACTTC
TRBV5-1	TRBJ2-7	NA	NA	CASSWELDRYEQYF	TGCGCCAGCAGCTGGGAGCTAGACCGATACGAGCAGTACTTC
TRBV10-3	TRBJ2-1	NA	TRBD2	CAVSESVQRGGLYSEQFF	TGTGCCGTCAGTGAGTCGGTCCAGCGGGGGGGCCTCTATAGTGAGCAGTTCTTC
TRBV14	TRBJ2-1	NA	NA	CASSQGGGARFYNEQFF	TGTGCCAGCAGCCAAGGTGGAGGGGCTCGGTTCTACAATGAGCAGTTCTTC
TRBV27	TRBJ2-1	once	TRBD2	CASSGGLAGANEQFF	TGTGCCAGCAGCGGCGGACTAGCGGGGGCCAATGAGCAGTTCTTC
TRBV6-5	TRBJ2-5	NA	NA	CASSYQSSQETQYF	TGTGCCAGCAGTTATCAGAGCTCCCAAGAGACCCAGTACTTC
TRBV20-1	TRBJ2-5	NA	TRBD1	CSADRGLEIQYF	TGCAGTGCTGACAGGGGGTTAGAGATCCAGTACTTC
TRBV6-5	TRBJ2-7	NA	NA	CASSLTQGGHEQYF	TGTGCCAGCAGCCTCACCCAAGGGGGTCACGAGCAGTACTTC
TRBV29-1	TRBJ2-3	NA	TRBD2	CSVRTSAELTDTQYF	TGCAGCGTTCGGACTAGCGCAGAACTCACAGATACGCAGTATTTT
TRBV29-1	TRBJ2-7	few	NA	CSGGQLYEQYF	TGCAGCGGTGGACAACTCTACGAGCAGTACTTC
TRBV20-1	TRBJ2-1	NA	NA	CSASRAGTHNEQFF	TGCAGTGCTAGTCGAGCGGGGACACACAATGAGCAGTTCTTC
TRBV4-1	TRBJ2-3	NA	TRBD1	CASSPALGQGADTQYF	TGCGCCAGCAGCCCGGCGCTGGGACAGGGGGCGGATACGCAGTATTTT
TRBV20-1	TRBJ2-7	NA	TRBD2	CSAQAEGSGGTYEQYF	TGCAGTGCGCAGGCGGAGGGTAGCGGGGGTACCTACGAGCAGTACTTC
TRBV6-6	TRBJ1-1	few	NA	CASQNKRGDTEAFF	TGTGCCAGCCAAAATAAGAGGGGTGACACTGAAGCTTTCTTT
TRBV27	TRBJ2-7	NA	TRBD1	CASSENVGQKIYEQYF	TGTGCCAGCTCGGAAAATGTGGGACAGAAGATCTACGAGCAGTACTTC